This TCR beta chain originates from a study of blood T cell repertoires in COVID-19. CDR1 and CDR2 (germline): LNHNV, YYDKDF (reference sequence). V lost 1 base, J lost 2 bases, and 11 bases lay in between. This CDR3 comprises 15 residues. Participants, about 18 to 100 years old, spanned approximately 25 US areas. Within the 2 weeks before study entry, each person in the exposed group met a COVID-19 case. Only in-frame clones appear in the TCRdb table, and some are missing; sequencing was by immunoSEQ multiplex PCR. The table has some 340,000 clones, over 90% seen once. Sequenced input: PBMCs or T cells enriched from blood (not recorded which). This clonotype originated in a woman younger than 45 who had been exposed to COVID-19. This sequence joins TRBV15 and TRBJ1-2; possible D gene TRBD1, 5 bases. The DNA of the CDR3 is TGTGCCACCAGCAGAGGCAGGGCGGGGAACTATGGCTACACCTTC. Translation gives CATSRGRAGNYGYTF.